The clone carrying this T cell receptor beta chain has just a few counts. Its antigen is currently unknown. Researchers reported that TCR beta cDNA libraries carried unique molecular identifiers. T cells numbering roughly 0.85 to 11 million yielded 500,000 or so cDNA molecules. TCRdb independently ran MiXCR on the PCR reads; one entry per CDR3 protein. The data contain 350,000 to 450,000 distinct CDR3 sequences, less than 40% of them seen just once; the ten biggest clones take up 7.6%. This sample was included in a study of post-analysis software for immune sequencing data. Study information: Disease trajectories encompassed relapsing-remitting, secondary progressive and progressive-relapsing multiple sclerosis.

General study points: Strong co-clustering by F measure linked samples that shared a preparation batch. Controls had significantly higher normalized Chao1 diversity than multiple sclerosis patients.

Sequenced material: blood. The receptor was isolated from a girl under 10 years old with multiple sclerosis.

The CDR3 loop reads CASSPSWRGSETQYF. DNA for the CDR3: TGTGCCAGCAGTCCATCTTGGAGGGGGTCAGAGACCCAGTACTTC. The J gene is TRBJ2-5, the V gene TRBV28; the D gene could be TRBD1 or TRBD2 (6 bases each). Trimming stripped 5 bases from V and 4 bases from J, with 17 bases between. Germline lookup yields CDR1 MDHEN and CDR2 SYDVKM. This CDR3 has 15 amino acids.